This T cell receptor (beta chain) stems from a study of blood T cells in healthy people across ages. This CDR3 region has 14 residues. Germline V gene sequence: CDR1 MRHNA, CDR2 SNTAGT. Trimming took off 6 bases at V and 2 bases at J, with 12 bases between the two ends. PCR was performed a second time for roughly 7 to 12 cycles using a sample-barcoded 5' primer and a J-beta primer mix. TCRdb re-called the 5' RACE reads with MiXCR, one entry per CDR3 protein. The sample has 1.5 million to 2 million distinct CDR3 sequences, 40% to 55% seen once. The chain uses TRBV6-4 and TRBJ2-3; D gene ambiguous. The material sequenced was blood. The receptor was derived from a woman aged 35 to 49 in good health. The CDR3 DNA is TGTGCCAGCAGGCTCGGATTCAACACAGATACGCAGTATTTT. The encoded protein is CASRLGFNTDTQYF.